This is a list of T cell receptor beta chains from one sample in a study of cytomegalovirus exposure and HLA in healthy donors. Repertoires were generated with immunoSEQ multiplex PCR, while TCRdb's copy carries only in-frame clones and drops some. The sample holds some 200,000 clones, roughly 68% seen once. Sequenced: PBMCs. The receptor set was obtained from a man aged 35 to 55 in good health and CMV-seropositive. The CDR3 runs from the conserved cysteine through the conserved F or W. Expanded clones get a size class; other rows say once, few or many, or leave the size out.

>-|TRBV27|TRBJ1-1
CASRLRQGHTEAFF
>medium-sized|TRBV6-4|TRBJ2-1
CASSDGTGGNEQFF
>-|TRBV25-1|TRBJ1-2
CASNPGTGGSWGYTF
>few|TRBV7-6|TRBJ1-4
CASSAGLSNEKLFF
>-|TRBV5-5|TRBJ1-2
CASSLGSVFNYGYTF
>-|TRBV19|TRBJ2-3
CASSFQRGFTDTQYF
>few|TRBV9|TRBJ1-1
CASSPRNTEAFF
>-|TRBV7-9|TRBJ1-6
CASSLQAAGSPLHF
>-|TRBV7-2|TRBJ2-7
CASSPSNRGWYEQYF
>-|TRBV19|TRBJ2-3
CASSIQGATDTQYF
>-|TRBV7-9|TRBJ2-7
CASSPLRGRGAAYEQYF